The next 7 T cell receptor beta chains were all read from a single sample in a study of T cells in Graves' hyperthyroidism and ophthalmopathy. From RNA transcripts, TCR beta CDR3 regions were amplified. The HTBI set primed first-round TCR CDR3 RT-PCR. TCRdb reprocessed the multiplex PCR reads via MiXCR and lists one record per CDR3 protein. The sample records approximately 640,000 distinct CDR3 sequences, 15% to 20% being singletons. Sequencing was performed on blood. The source is a woman in her 30s with Graves' hyperthyroidism.

This clonotype has more than one count but fewer than ten. The chain joins TRBV9 to TRBJ2-7, with D tentatively TRBD2 (5 bases). Germline assignment: CDR1 SGDLS and CDR2 YYNGEE. Trimming stripped 4 bases from V and 5 bases from J, with 19 bases between. The CDR3 covers 15 residues. The DNA of the CDR3 is TGTGCCAGCAGCACCAGCGGTGTCGTCCTCGACGAGCAGTACTTC. Its protein product is CASSTSGVVLDEQYF.

This clonotype was counted many times. J is TRBJ2-7 and V is TRBV20-1; D uncertain. CDR1 and CDR2 (germline): DFQATT, SNEGSKA (reference sequence). This CDR3 spans 11 amino acids. V lost 5 bases, J lost 4 bases, and 9 bases lay in between. The CDR3 sequence: CSAPFSYEQYF. The CDR3, as DNA: TGCAGTGCTCCCTTCTCATACGAGCAGTACTTC.

The J gene is TRBJ2-7, the V gene TRBV9; 8 bases agree with TRBD2. V dropped 0 bases and J dropped 6; count of bases not matched to a gene: 8. The CDR3 consists of 15 residues. Germline CDR1 reads SGDLS; CDR2 reads YYNGEE. Written as DNA, the CDR3 is TGTGCCAGCAGCGTAGGAATAGCGGGACCCCCCGAGCAGTACTTC. Translating it yields CASSVGIAGPPEQYF.

This clonotype has ten or more counts. The gene calls are TRBV7-2 and TRBJ2-5; maybe TRBD2 (5 bases). The V gene lost 4 bases and the J gene lost 0 bases, with 15 bases spanning the gap. Germline lookup yields CDR1 SGHTA and CDR2 FQGNSA. This CDR3 has 16 amino acids. CDR3 sequence (DNA): TGTGCCAGCAGCTCAAATGCCCCGACTAACCAAGAGACCCAGTACTTC. It codes for CASSSNAPTNQETQYF.

This clonotype has ten or more counts. The chain combines TRBV2 with TRBJ1-1; tentative D call: TRBD1 (6 bases). With 2 bases removed from V and 4 bases from J, the gap between germline ends came to 11 bases. Germline CDR1 reads SNHLY; CDR2 reads FYNNEI. The length of the CDR3 is 14 residues. This CDR3 is CASSERGALTEAFF. CDR3 coding DNA: TGTGCCAGCAGTGAAAGGGGGGCCCTCACTGAAGCTTTCTTT. The full variable domain, completed using reference TRBV2 and TRBJ1-1, is EPEVTQTPSHQVTQMGQEVILRCVPISNHLYFYWYRQILGQKVEFLVSFYNNEISEKSEIFDDQFSVERPDGSNFTLKIRSTKLEDSAMYFCASSERGALTEAFFGQGTRLTVV.

This clonotype was counted ten times or more. The chain couples TRBV28 to TRBJ2-2; D remains ambiguous. V gave up 5 bases and J gave up 2 bases, with 6 bases separating them. Per germline, CDR1 MDHEN and CDR2 SYDVKM. This CDR3 contains 13 residues. The CDR3 nucleotides are TGTGCCAGCAGTCCTTATAACACCGGGGAGCTGTTTTTT. Its protein is CASSPYNTGELFF.

This clonotype was observed at least ten times. The chain combines TRBV24-1 with TRBJ2-1, with D uncertain. With 5 bases removed from V and 6 bases from J, the gap between germline ends came to 4 bases. The CDR3 totals 11 residues. Germline-derived CDR1 and CDR2 are KGHDR and SFDVKD. CDR3 nucleotide sequence: TGTGCCACCAGTGCCTTCAATGAGCAGTTCTTC. Its translation: CATSAFNEQFF.